The clone carrying this T cell receptor beta chain was seen a few times. This sample is part of a study of blood T cell repertoires in COVID-19. The CDR3 loop spans 12 amino acids. The junction had 2 bases not matched to a gene; V was cut back by 4 bases and J by 6 bases. Repertoires were generated with immunoSEQ multiplex PCR, while TCRdb's copy carries only in-frame clones and drops some. The sample holds some 97,000 clones, about 90% seen once. The J gene is TRBJ1-1, the V gene TRBV12-3 or TRBV12-4; 7 nucleotides align to TRBD1. The clonotype originates from a man aged 25-45 years in a cohort sampled during active COVID-19. The specimen sequenced was peripheral blood. The CDR3 loop is CASSYRGAEAFF. The CDR3 coding sequence is TGTGCCAGCAGTTACAGGGGCGCTGAAGCTTTCTTT.